This T cell receptor (beta chain) was obtained from a study of response to subunit inactivated influenza vaccine. TCRdb ran MiXCR on the RT-PCR reads and lists one entry per CDR3 protein. The sample consists of some 540,000 distinct CDR3 sequences, 20% to 25% of them appearing once. Only a few counts were recorded for this clonotype. At one end the junction does not follow the germline gene, possibly because of a read error. The sample was also linked to a second study, of T cells expressing NK-cell markers. According to that study: Making the TCR beta cDNA relied on 5'RACE template switching with UMIs.

The clonotype originates from a man aged 50 to 60 who received an inactivated influenza vaccine. The sample consisted of CD4+ T cells sorted from PBMCs, taken approximately 13 days after vaccination.

The CDR3, as DNA: TGTGCCAGCAGCCAATGGACAGCTTTCGACTTC. This codes for CASSQWTAFDF. V usage is TRBV3-1 and J usage is TRBJ2-7; weak D call: TRBD1 (6 bases). CDR1 and CDR2 (germline): LGHDT, YNNKEL (reference sequence). The CDR3 consists of 11 residues.